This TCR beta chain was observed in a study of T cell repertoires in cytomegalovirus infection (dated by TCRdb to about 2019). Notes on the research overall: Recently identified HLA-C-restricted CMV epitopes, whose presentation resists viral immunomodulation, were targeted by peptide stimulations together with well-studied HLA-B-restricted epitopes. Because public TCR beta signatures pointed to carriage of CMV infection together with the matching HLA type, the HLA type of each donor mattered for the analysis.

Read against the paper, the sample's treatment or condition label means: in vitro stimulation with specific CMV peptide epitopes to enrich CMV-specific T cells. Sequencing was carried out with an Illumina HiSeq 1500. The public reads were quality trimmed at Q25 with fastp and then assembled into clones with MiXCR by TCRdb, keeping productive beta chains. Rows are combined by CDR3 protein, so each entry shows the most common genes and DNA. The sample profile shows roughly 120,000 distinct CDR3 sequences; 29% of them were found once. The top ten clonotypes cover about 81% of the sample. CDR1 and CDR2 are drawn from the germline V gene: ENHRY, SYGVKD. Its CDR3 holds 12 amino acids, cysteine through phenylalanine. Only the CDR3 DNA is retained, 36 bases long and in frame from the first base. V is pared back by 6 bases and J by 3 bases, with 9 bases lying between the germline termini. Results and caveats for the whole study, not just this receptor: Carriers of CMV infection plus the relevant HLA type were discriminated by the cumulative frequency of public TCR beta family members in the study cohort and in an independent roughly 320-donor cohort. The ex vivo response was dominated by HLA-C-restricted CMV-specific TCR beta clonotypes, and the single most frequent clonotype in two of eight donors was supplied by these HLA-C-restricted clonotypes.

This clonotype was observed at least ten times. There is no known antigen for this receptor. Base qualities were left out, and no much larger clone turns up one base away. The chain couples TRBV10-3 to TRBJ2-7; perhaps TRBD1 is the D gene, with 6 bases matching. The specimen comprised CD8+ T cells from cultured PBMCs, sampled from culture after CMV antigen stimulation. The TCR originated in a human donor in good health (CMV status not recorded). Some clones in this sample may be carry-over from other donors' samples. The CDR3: CAIRLDSYEQYF. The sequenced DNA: TGTGCCATCAGATTGGACAGCTACGAGCAGTACTTC.